This T cell receptor (beta chain) was profiled in a study of Graves' ophthalmopathy and Graves' hyperthyroidism. Study details: Researchers obtained peripheral blood at initial diagnosis, before any treatment had begun.

Donors with ophthalmopathy: moderate-to-severe activity, CAS ≥3, NOSPECS ≥4, duration under 3 months. Clinical symptoms, serum thyroxine, TRAb, thyroid ultrasound and orbital computed tomography determined diagnosis. The germline gives CDR1 SGDLS, CDR2 YYNGEE. Trimming shortened V by 4 bases and J by 0 bases, and 13 bases separated the two germline ends. CDR3 size: 16 residues. Concerning this clonotype: The antigen remains unidentified.

Researchers took RNA transcripts and amplified TCR beta CDR3 regions from them. First-round RT-PCR employed HTBI primers, with a second-round multiplex PCR after it. TCRdb redid the calling of the multiplex PCR reads with MiXCR, one entry per CDR3 protein. The sample holds about 740,000 distinct CDR3 sequences; 35% to 50% are singletons and the top ten take about 40%. Notes on the study in general: Using a 13-signature model, the authors split ophthalmopathy from stable hyperthyroidism, with roughly 88% sensitivity and approximately 81% specificity.

The sample was peripheral blood. The clonotype was recovered from an adult man with Graves' ophthalmopathy. V and J are TRBV9 and TRBJ2-2; D ambiguous. The CDR3: CASSYLPGSNTGELFF. The DNA for the CDR3 is TGTGCCAGCAGCTACCTCCCCGGGTCGAACACCGGGGAGCTGTTTTTT.